These 6 T cell receptor beta chains share one sample of origin, sequenced in a study of shared clonotypes between healthy human individuals. CD8 cells regarded as naive lacked CD45RO, were positively chosen for CCR7, and omitted terminally differentiated effector memory CD45RA+ cells. The data were produced by immunoSEQ multiplex PCR, yet TCRdb's version contains in-frame clones alone and is incomplete. Of about 2 million clones in the sample, approximately 95% are singletons; the top ten hold roughly 1%. Input material: naive CD8+ T cells sorted from blood. Receptors were obtained from a young man in good health.

The chain combines TRBV11-2 with TRBJ2-5; D may match TRBD1 or TRBD2 (5 bases each). CDR3 length: 15 amino acids. Germline V gives CDR1 SGHAT, CDR2 FQNNGV. V gave up 5 bases and J gave up 2 bases, with 15 bases separating them. CDR3 coding DNA: TGTGCCAGCAGCCCATGGGGGAACTGGCAAGAGACCCAGTACTTC. Its translation: CASSPWGNWQETQYF. The full variable domain, rest sourced from reference TRBV11-2 and TRBJ2-5, is EAGVAQSPRYKIIEKRQSVAFWCNPISGHATLYWYQQILGQGPKLLIQFQNNGVVDDSQLPKDRFSAERLKGVDSTLKIQPAKLEDSAVYLCASSPWGNWQETQYFGPGTRLLVL.

The V and J genes are TRBV27 and TRBJ1-2, with 8 positions matching TRBD1. V gave up 6 bases and J gave up 7 bases; unmatched junction bases: 4. CDR1 MNHEY and CDR2 SMNVEV come from the germline V gene (reference sequence). This CDR3 region has 12 residues. The CDR3 DNA is TGTGCCAGCAGGGACAGGGTCTCTGGCTACACCTTC. Its translation: CASRDRVSGYTF.

This clone has just one count. This chain uses TRBV27 with TRBJ1-6; possible D gene TRBD1, 5 bases. Trimming shortened V by 3 bases and J by 11 bases, and 11 bases separated the two germline ends. The CDR3 spans 13 residues. CDR1 is MNHEY and CDR2 is SMNVEV in the germline V gene (reference sequence). The CDR3 reads CASSFVGAAPLHF. The CDR3 region has the DNA TGTGCCAGCAGTTTTGTAGGGGCGGCACCCCTCCACTTT.

This chain uses TRBV11-1 with TRBJ2-1; 9 nucleotides line up with TRBD1. Losses at the gene ends were 5 bases for V and 3 bases for J; bases not matched to a gene: 2. This CDR3 comprises 14 residues. Germline CDR1 SGHAT, CDR2 FQDESV (reference sequence). The CDR3 is CASSRQGDYNEQFF. DNA for the CDR3: TGTGCCAGCAGCCGACAGGGGGACTACAATGAGCAGTTCTTC. Drawing the rest from reference TRBV11-1 and TRBJ2-1, the complete variable domain is EAEVAQSPRYKITEKSQAVAFWCDPISGHATLYWYRQILGQGPELLVQFQDESVVDDSQLPKDRFSAERLKGVDSTLKIQPAELGDSAMYLCASSRQGDYNEQFFGPGTRLTVL.

The rearrangement links TRBV13 to TRBJ2-7; TRBD1 aligns across 8 bases. The V gene's germline CDR1 is PRHDT and CDR2 FYEKMQ (reference sequence). The CDR3 sequence is 14 residues long. V lost 3 bases and J lost 4; bases outside the gene matches: 5. CDR3 coding DNA: TGTGCCAGCAGCTTTGGACAGGGTATGTACGAGCAGTACTTC. It encodes CASSFGQGMYEQYF.

Written as DNA, the CDR3 is TGTGCCATCAGTACAGGGGACAATCAGCCCCAGCATTTT. Its protein product is CAISTGDNQPQHF. V and J are TRBV10-3 and TRBJ1-5; 7 positions agree with TRBD1. The ends lost 5 bases at V and 3 bases at J; junction bases unmatched: 1. CDR3 length equals 13 residues. CDR1 is ENHRY, CDR2 SYGVKD, per germline.